The 13 T cell receptor beta chains below come from one sample, sequenced in a study of human T cells and chemical hapten exposure. TCRdb re-called the RACE reads with MiXCR, one entry per CDR3 protein. The table has 380,000 or so distinct CDR3 sequences, more than 4.5% seen once; the top ten hold under 2.5%. Stated time point: patch test 1, 2 weeks after DPC sensitization. Documented treatment: therapeutic diphenylcyclopropenone sensitization with weekly scalp DPC. The sequencing here drew on whole blood, taken in connection with sensitization to the hapten diphenylcyclopropenone (DPC). Receptors were obtained from a woman between 50 and 59 years old with alopecia areata. Some clones in this sample may be carry-over from other donors' samples.

This clonotype was observed many times. V gene TRBV5-1 combines with J gene TRBJ1-1; maybe TRBD1 (5 bases). Germline CDR1 SGHRS, CDR2 YFSETQ. V was pared by 4 bases and J by 4 bases, with 8 bases between. This CDR3 has 12 amino acids. CDR3 bases: TGCGCCAGCAGCCAGGGTACCACTGAAGCTTTCTTT. Its translation is CASSQGTTEAFF.

The chain combines TRBV12-5 with TRBJ1-2; 8 bases are a match to TRBD1. The CDR3 runs 16 residues. The J segment lost 4 bases and the V segment lost 2 bases, leaving 9 bases of the junction unmatched. Germline V gene sequence: CDR1 LGHNT, CDR2 FRNRAP. The CDR3 protein is CASGLPQGQGGYGYTF. The CDR3 DNA reads as TGTGCTAGTGGTTTGCCCCAAGGACAGGGTGGCTATGGCTACACCTTC.

Ten or more counts support this clonotype. V usage is TRBV21-1 and J usage is TRBJ1-5; the D call TRBD1 from the table was never checked on the DNA. TRBV21-1 is reported as a pseudogene. CDR3 size: 15 residues. The CDR3 region is CASSNRDRDSHPQHF. CDR3 sequence (DNA): TGTGCCAGCAGCAACAGGGACAGGGATTCGCATCCCCAGCATTTT.

Ten or more counts support this clonotype. V gene TRBV27 combines with J gene TRBJ2-5; D uncertain. This CDR3 contains 13 residues. Germline V lookup: CDR1 MNHEY, CDR2 SMNVEV (reference sequence). Trimming took off 3 bases at V and 3 bases at J, with 8 bases between the two ends. CDR3 nucleotides: TGTGCCAGCAGTTTTATGGGCGAAGAGACCCAGTACTTC. Its protein is CASSFMGEETQYF.

The chain employs TRBV20-1 and TRBJ2-3; tentatively, D is TRBD1 (5 bases). The V end lost 2 bases, the J end lost 7 bases, and 13 bases lay between the germline ends. Germline CDR1 is DFQATT and CDR2 is SNEGSKA (reference sequence). The CDR3 contains 13 residues. The CDR3 loop reads CSARLLGAYTQYF. The CDR3 DNA is TGCAGTGCTAGACTTCTAGGGGCTTATACGCAGTATTTT.

This clonotype was counted at least ten times. V gene TRBV29-1 combines with J gene TRBJ2-2; 11 bases align to TRBD1. Germline V gene sequence: CDR1 SQVTM, CDR2 ANQGSEA. The CDR3 is 15 amino acids. Trimming at V came to 7 bases and at J to 6 bases, leaving 10 bases not matched to a gene. CDR3 DNA: TGCAGCGCGTATCTACCGGGACAGGGGGCCGGGGAGCTGTTTTTT. This gives the protein CSAYLPGQGAGELFF.

This clonotype was recorded a few times. This chain uses TRBV5-6 with TRBJ1-3; TRBD1 matches 7 bases. This CDR3 contains 16 residues. CDR1 is SGHDT and CDR2 is YYEEEE in the germline V gene. V shed 5 bases, J shed 2 bases, and the junction held 10 bases outside the gene matches. CDR3 sequence reads: CASSFLEQGAGNTIYF. CDR3 sequence (DNA): TGTGCCAGCAGTTTTCTCGAGCAGGGGGCTGGAAACACCATATATTTT.

The chain uses TRBV28 and TRBJ1-1; D gene uncertain. This CDR3 has 12 residues. Per the germline V gene, CDR1 is MDHEN and CDR2 is SYDVKM. Deletions cut 6 bases from V and 6 bases from J, with 11 bases between. CDR3 nucleotides: TGTGCCAGCAGCCCAGTCGGCCCTGAAGCTTTCTTT. The encoded protein is CASSPVGPEAFF.

Many counts were recorded for this clonotype. The CDR3 DNA is TGTGCCAGCAGCTTAGTCCCCCCGGGTAGCGGGACTCTGGGGGCCAAAAACATTCAGTACTTC. Amino acid sequence: CASSLVPPGSGTLGAKNIQYF. The chain is built from TRBV7-2 and TRBJ2-4; 8 nucleotides match TRBD2. CDR3 length: 21 residues. V lost 1 base to trimming and J lost 1 base; unmatched junction nucleotides: 18. Germline V gene lookup returns CDR1 SGHTA and CDR2 FQGNSA.

This clonotype was seen only a few times. This chain joins TRBV7-9 and TRBJ2-1; 12 positions agree with TRBD2. V was clipped by 8 bases and J by 7 bases; unmatched bases: 9. The CDR3 has 15 residues. Per the germline V gene, CDR1 is SEHNR and CDR2 is FQNEAQ (reference sequence). CDR3: CASGLAGRTRNEQFF. The CDR3 bases are TGTGCCAGCGGACTAGCGGGACGGACGAGAAATGAGCAGTTCTTC.

This clonotype was seen more than once but under ten times. V usage is TRBV9 and J usage is TRBJ2-3, with D maybe TRBD2 (6 bases). Germline V gives CDR1 SGDLS, CDR2 YYNGEE. The V end lost 0 bases, the J end lost 3 bases, and 14 bases lay between the germline ends. This CDR3 comprises 16 residues. The CDR3 DNA is TGTGCCAGCAGCGTAGGAACGGGGGAAGCGACAGATACGCAGTATTTT. This encodes CASSVGTGEATDTQYF.

This clonotype was recorded at least ten times. This chain links TRBV29-1 with TRBJ2-1, with 12 bases lining up with TRBD2. This CDR3 comprises 15 residues. V lost 4 bases to trimming and J lost 8 bases; unmatched junction nucleotides: 9. Germline lookup yields CDR1 SQVTM and CDR2 ANQGSEA. In nucleotides, the CDR3 is TGCAGCGTTGTAGCCCCTAGCGGGAGGGCTGATGAGCAGTTCTTC. Translated: CSVVAPSGRADEQFF.

This clonotype was observed at least ten times. The rearrangement links TRBV6-2 or TRBV6-3 to TRBJ1-6; 7 bases agree with TRBD1. The CDR3 contains 11 residues. The V gene end was trimmed by 4 bases and the J gene end by 15 bases; junction bases not matched to a gene: 3. Germline values: CDR1 MNHEY, CDR2 SVGEGT. CDR3 sequence: CASSSGQDLHF. For the CDR3, the DNA is TGTGCCAGCAGTTCCGGACAGGACCTCCACTTT.